These T cell receptor beta chains were read from a single sample in a study of cytomegalovirus exposure and HLA in healthy donors. TCRdb's copy holds only in-frame clones and misses some; the assay was immunoSEQ multiplex PCR. Here the sample spans almost 70,000 clones, roughly 95% being singletons. The sample was PBMCs. The receptor source for this set is a woman aged 18-29 years in good health and CMV-seropositive. Both conserved end residues are part of each CDR3. D genes are given only for firm matches. Only part of the rows carry a size: once, few, many, or a class if the clone is expanded.

TRBV29-1	TRBJ1-1	NA	NA	CSVAQSMNTEAFF	TGCAGCGTTGCACAGTCAATGAACACTGAAGCTTTCTTT
TRBV5-4	TRBJ2-5	NA	NA	CASSAAGVQETQYF	TGTGCCAGCAGCGCGGCCGGGGTCCAAGAGACCCAGTACTTC
TRBV7-9	TRBJ2-5	TRBD2	few	CASSLVRGEETQYF	TGTGCCAGCAGCTTAGTTCGGGGGGAAGAGACCCAGTACTTC
TRBV9	TRBJ2-5	TRBD2	NA	CASSARLAGEETQYF	TGTGCCAGCAGCGCGAGACTAGCGGGAGAAGAGACCCAGTACTTC
TRBV7-9	TRBJ1-2	NA	NA	CASSHRQVPNYGYTF	TGTGCCAGCAGCCATCGACAGGTTCCTAACTATGGCTACACCTTC
TRBV11-1	TRBJ2-6	NA	NA	CASSPSLVGLSGANVLTF	TGTGCCAGCAGCCCCTCTCTAGTAGGACTCTCTGGGGCCAACGTCCTGACTTTC
TRBV11-2	TRBJ2-3	TRBD2	NA	CASRHRTSGTDTQYF	TGTGCCAGCAGACATAGGACTAGCGGCACAGATACGCAGTATTTT
TRBV5-1	TRBJ2-5	TRBD2	NA	CASRSLWLSGRADAETQYF	TGCGCCAGCAGATCTTTGTGGCTTAGCGGGAGGGCCGATGCGGAGACCCAGTACTTC
TRBV6-4	TRBJ2-3	TRBD2	NA	CASSAVRESDTQYF	TGTGCCAGCAGTGCCGTGCGGGAGTCAGATACGCAGTATTTT
TRBV6-6	TRBJ1-5	NA	NA	CASSLTGNQPQHF	TGTGCCAGCAGTTTAACCGGTAATCAGCCCCAGCATTTT
TRBV11-2	TRBJ2-5	TRBD1	NA	CASSLGSTGGYQETQYF	TGTGCCAGCAGCTTAGGCTCGACAGGGGGGTACCAAGAGACCCAGTACTTC
TRBV30	TRBJ2-3	NA	NA	CAWSPGTTWRDTQYF	TGTGCCTGGAGTCCCGGGACAACCTGGAGAGATACGCAGTATTTT
TRBV11-2	TRBJ1-3	NA	NA	CASRLPGTGNTIYF	TGTGCCAGCAGGCTACCAGGGACTGGAAACACCATATATTTT
TRBV21-1	TRBJ2-7	NA	NA	CASSTPGQDLLIPYEQYF	TGTGCCAGCAGCACCCCGGGACAGGACCTTTTAATCCCCTACGAGCAGTACTTC